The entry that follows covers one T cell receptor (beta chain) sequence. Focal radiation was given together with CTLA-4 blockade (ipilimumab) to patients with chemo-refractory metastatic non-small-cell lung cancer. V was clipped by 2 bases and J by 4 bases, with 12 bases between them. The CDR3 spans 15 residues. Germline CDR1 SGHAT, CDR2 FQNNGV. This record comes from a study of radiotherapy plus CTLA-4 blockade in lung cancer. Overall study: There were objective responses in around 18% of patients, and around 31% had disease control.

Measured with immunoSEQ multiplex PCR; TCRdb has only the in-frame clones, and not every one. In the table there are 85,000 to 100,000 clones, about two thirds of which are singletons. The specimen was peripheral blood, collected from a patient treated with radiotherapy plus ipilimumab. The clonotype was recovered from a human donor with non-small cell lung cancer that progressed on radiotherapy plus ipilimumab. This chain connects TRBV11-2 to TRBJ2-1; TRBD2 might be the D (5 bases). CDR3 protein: CASSLRTLAYNEQFF. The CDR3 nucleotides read TGTGCCAGCAGCTTAAGGACCCTAGCTTACAATGAGCAGTTCTTC.